The next 15 T cell receptor beta chains were all read from a single sample in a study of T cells in Graves' hyperthyroidism and ophthalmopathy. Amplified TCR beta CDR3 regions came from RNA transcripts. HTBI primers were employed in a first-round RT-PCR of the TCR CDR3. TCRdb re-called the multiplex PCR reads with MiXCR, one entry per CDR3 protein. The table lists roughly 700,000 distinct CDR3 sequences, roughly 17% of them singletons. The specimen sequenced was blood. These receptors all come from a man between 45 and 60 years old with Graves' hyperthyroidism.

This clonotype has at least ten counts. This chain joins TRBV28 and TRBJ1-4; D remains ambiguous. From germline, CDR1 is MDHEN and CDR2 SYDVKM. Trimming took off 7 bases at V and 6 bases at J, with 6 bases between the two ends. This CDR3 is built from 11 residues. CDR3 protein: CASIGYEKLFF. CDR3 nucleotide sequence: TGTGCCAGCATCGGCTATGAAAAACTGTTTTTT.

J is TRBJ1-6 and V is TRBV20-1, with 7 nucleotides matching TRBD1. CDR1 and CDR2 (germline): DFQATT, SNEGSKA (reference sequence). V was clipped by 6 bases and J by 6 bases; unmatched bases: 5. The CDR3 length is 13 residues. Here the CDR3 reads CSASWDSNSPLHF. The CDR3 bases are TGCAGTGCCAGCTGGGACAGTAATTCACCCCTCCACTTT.

Regarding this clonotype: A read error may produce the germline difference seen at one junction end. The rearrangement links TRBV24-1 to TRBJ2-1; TRBD2 matches at 7 bases. The CDR3 is 17 amino acids. Per germline, CDR1 KGHDR and CDR2 SFDVKD. CDR3 nucleotides: TGTGCCACCAGTGATTTGCCCCGAGCGGGGTCCTGCAATGAGCAGTTCTTC. Translating gives CATSDLPRAGSCNEQFF.

J is TRBJ2-2 and V is TRBV6-4; 7 bases line up with TRBD1. CDR1 and CDR2 from the germline V gene are MRHNA and SNTAGT. The J segment lost 2 bases and the V segment lost 4 bases, leaving 13 bases of the junction unmatched. CDR3 length: 18 residues. The CDR3 DNA is TGTGCCAGCAGTGGCTCCCGGGACAGCGACTTTAACACCGGGGAGCTGTTTTTT. Encoded protein: CASSGSRDSDFNTGELFF.

The chain combines TRBV11-2 with TRBJ2-2, with D perhaps matching TRBD2 (6 bases). V was shortened by 0 bases and J by 15 bases, with 20 bases between the two germline ends. This CDR3 has 15 residues. Germline CDR1 reads SGHAT; CDR2 reads FQNNGV. CDR3 loop: CASSLDLWGVASVFF. CDR3 coding DNA: TGTGCCAGCAGCTTAGATCTATGGGGGGTCGCCTCGGTGTTTTTT.

The V call is TRBV12-3 or TRBV12-4, the J call TRBJ2-1; the match to TRBD2 covers 8 bases. V was pared by 5 bases and J by 3 bases, with 6 bases of the junction left unmatched. The CDR3 length is 15 residues. Here the CDR3 reads CASSKLAVIYNEQFF. DNA of the CDR3: TGTGCCAGCAGTAAACTAGCGGTGATCTACAATGAGCAGTTCTTC.

The chain has TRBV5-1 and TRBJ1-1, with 9 bases aligning to TRBD1. The V gene's germline CDR1 is SGHRS and CDR2 YFSETQ. The CDR3 totals 15 residues. Germline trimming cut 0 bases from V and 7 bases from J; bases unmatched to any gene: 7. The chain's CDR3 is CASSLVPGQGGEAFF. The CDR3 DNA sequence: TGCGCCAGCAGCTTGGTCCCGGGACAGGGTGGTGAAGCTTTCTTT.

The chain combines TRBV5-5 with TRBJ1-1, with D unresolved. The V and J ends lost 2 bases and 2 bases respectively, with 10 bases between them. The CDR3 is 14 residues long. Germline values: CDR1 SGHKS, CDR2 YYEKEE (reference sequence). This CDR3 is CASSLHEANTEAFF. In nucleotides, the CDR3 is TGTGCCAGCAGCTTACACGAGGCTAACACTGAAGCTTTCTTT.

The V call is TRBV7-9, the J call TRBJ1-2; D might be TRBD1 (5 bases). This CDR3 region has 15 residues. The germline gives CDR1 SEHNR, CDR2 FQNEAQ (reference sequence). The V and J ends lost 1 base and 4 bases respectively, with 13 bases between them. The CDR3 protein is CASSLEAGSGYGYTF. The CDR3 DNA reads as TGTGCCAGCAGCTTAGAGGCAGGGAGCGGCTATGGCTACACCTTC.

This clonotype appeared a few times. This chain connects TRBV15 to TRBJ2-7, with 7 bases matching TRBD1. The CDR3 runs to 16 residues. In germline, CDR1 is LNHNV, CDR2 YYDKDF (reference sequence). V lost 2 bases and J lost 0; bases outside the gene matches: 7. Here the CDR3 DNA reads TGTGCCACCAGCAGACGCACAGGGGTCAGCTCCTACGAGCAGTACTTC. Protein product: CATSRRTGVSSYEQYF.

The rearrangement links TRBV20-1 to TRBJ2-7; D gene ambiguous. V dropped 0 bases and J dropped 8 bases, with 11 bases sitting between them. The germline V gene encodes CDR1 DFQATT and CDR2 SNEGSKA (reference sequence). There are 12 residues in the CDR3. Here the CDR3 DNA reads TGCAGTGCTAGAGATCGGCAGGAAAAGCAGTACTTC. This codes for CSARDRQEKQYF.

There are many counts of this clonotype. The chain links TRBV7-9 to TRBJ2-7, with D possibly matching TRBD2 (5 bases). Germline V lookup: CDR1 SEHNR, CDR2 FQNEAQ (reference sequence). The CDR3 totals 13 residues. V dropped 3 bases and J dropped 7 bases, with 13 bases sitting between them. The CDR3 loop reads CASSFRTSGEQYF. In nucleotides, the CDR3 is TGTGCCAGCAGCTTCCGCACCTCGGGGGAGCAGTACTTC.

The gene calls are TRBV29-1 and TRBJ1-2; 7 bases align to TRBD1. Germline V gene sequence: CDR1 SQVTM, CDR2 ANQGSEA. The CDR3 is 12 residues long. J gave up 2 bases and V 6 bases, and 3 bases lay outside the gene matches. Written as DNA, the CDR3 is TGCAGCGTAATACAGGGGAACTATGGCTACACCTTC. Its protein is CSVIQGNYGYTF.

This clonotype was detected a few times. J is TRBJ1-2 and V is TRBV30, with D hard to call. This CDR3 comprises 12 residues. Trimming removed 8 bases at V and 4 bases at J, with 14 bases between. Germline lookup yields CDR1 GTSNPN and CDR2 SVGIG (reference sequence). The CDR3 reads CARSGLGYGYTF. In DNA, the CDR3 is TGTGCCCGTTCCGGGCTGGGCTATGGCTACACCTTC.

This chain links TRBV20-1 with TRBJ1-3; no reliable D call. The ends were cut back, 6 bases at V and 0 bases at J, with 18 bases in the middle. Germline loops: CDR1 DFQATT, CDR2 SNEGSKA (reference sequence). There are 16 residues in the CDR3. Here the CDR3 reads CSALGVTPLSGNTIYF. In nucleotides, the CDR3 is TGCAGTGCCCTCGGGGTCACACCACTCTCTGGAAACACCATATATTTT.